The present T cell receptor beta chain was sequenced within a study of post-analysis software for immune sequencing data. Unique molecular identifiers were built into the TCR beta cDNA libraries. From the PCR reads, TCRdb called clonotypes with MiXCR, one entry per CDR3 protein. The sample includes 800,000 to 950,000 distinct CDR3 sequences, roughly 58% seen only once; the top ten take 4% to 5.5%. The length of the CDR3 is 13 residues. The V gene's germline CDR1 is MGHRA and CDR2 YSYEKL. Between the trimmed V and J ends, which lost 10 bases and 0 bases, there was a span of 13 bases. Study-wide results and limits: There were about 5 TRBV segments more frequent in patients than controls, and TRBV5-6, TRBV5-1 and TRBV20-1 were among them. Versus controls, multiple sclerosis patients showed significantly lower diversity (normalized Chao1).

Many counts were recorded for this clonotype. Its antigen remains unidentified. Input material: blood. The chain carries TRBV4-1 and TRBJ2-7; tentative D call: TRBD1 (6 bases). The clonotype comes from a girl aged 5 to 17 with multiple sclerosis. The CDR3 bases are TGCGCCACTGGAGACAGGAGCTCCTACGAGCAGTACTTC. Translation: CATGDRSSYEQYF.